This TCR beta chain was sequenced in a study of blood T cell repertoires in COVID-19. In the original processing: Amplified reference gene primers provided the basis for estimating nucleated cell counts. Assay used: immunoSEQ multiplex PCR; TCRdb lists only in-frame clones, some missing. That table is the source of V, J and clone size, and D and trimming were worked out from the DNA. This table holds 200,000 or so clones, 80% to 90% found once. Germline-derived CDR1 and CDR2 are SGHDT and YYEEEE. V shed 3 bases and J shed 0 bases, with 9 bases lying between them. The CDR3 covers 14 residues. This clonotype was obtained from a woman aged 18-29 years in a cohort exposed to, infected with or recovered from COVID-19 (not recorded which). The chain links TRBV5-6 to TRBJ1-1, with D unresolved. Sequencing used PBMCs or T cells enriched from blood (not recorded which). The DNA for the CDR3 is TGTGCCAGCAGCTACCCAGGTTTGAACACTGAAGCTTTCTTT. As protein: CASSYPGLNTEAFF. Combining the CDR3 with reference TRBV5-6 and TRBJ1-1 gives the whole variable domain DAGVTQSPTHLIKTRGQQVTLRCSPKSGHDTVSWYQQALGQGPQFIFQYYEEEERQRGNFPDRFSGHQFPNYSSELNVNALLLGDSALYLCASSYPGLNTEAFFGQGTRLTVV.